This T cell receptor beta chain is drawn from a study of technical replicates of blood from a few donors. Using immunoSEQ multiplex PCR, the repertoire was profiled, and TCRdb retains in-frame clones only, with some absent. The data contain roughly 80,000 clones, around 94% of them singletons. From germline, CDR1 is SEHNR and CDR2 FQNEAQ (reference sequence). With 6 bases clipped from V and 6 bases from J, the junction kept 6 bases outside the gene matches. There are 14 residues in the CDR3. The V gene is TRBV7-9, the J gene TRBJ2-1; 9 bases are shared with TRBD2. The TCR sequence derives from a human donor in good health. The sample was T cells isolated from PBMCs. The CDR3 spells CASRLAGSSNEQFF. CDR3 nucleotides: TGTGCCAGCAGGCTAGCGGGATCGAGCAATGAGCAGTTCTTC.